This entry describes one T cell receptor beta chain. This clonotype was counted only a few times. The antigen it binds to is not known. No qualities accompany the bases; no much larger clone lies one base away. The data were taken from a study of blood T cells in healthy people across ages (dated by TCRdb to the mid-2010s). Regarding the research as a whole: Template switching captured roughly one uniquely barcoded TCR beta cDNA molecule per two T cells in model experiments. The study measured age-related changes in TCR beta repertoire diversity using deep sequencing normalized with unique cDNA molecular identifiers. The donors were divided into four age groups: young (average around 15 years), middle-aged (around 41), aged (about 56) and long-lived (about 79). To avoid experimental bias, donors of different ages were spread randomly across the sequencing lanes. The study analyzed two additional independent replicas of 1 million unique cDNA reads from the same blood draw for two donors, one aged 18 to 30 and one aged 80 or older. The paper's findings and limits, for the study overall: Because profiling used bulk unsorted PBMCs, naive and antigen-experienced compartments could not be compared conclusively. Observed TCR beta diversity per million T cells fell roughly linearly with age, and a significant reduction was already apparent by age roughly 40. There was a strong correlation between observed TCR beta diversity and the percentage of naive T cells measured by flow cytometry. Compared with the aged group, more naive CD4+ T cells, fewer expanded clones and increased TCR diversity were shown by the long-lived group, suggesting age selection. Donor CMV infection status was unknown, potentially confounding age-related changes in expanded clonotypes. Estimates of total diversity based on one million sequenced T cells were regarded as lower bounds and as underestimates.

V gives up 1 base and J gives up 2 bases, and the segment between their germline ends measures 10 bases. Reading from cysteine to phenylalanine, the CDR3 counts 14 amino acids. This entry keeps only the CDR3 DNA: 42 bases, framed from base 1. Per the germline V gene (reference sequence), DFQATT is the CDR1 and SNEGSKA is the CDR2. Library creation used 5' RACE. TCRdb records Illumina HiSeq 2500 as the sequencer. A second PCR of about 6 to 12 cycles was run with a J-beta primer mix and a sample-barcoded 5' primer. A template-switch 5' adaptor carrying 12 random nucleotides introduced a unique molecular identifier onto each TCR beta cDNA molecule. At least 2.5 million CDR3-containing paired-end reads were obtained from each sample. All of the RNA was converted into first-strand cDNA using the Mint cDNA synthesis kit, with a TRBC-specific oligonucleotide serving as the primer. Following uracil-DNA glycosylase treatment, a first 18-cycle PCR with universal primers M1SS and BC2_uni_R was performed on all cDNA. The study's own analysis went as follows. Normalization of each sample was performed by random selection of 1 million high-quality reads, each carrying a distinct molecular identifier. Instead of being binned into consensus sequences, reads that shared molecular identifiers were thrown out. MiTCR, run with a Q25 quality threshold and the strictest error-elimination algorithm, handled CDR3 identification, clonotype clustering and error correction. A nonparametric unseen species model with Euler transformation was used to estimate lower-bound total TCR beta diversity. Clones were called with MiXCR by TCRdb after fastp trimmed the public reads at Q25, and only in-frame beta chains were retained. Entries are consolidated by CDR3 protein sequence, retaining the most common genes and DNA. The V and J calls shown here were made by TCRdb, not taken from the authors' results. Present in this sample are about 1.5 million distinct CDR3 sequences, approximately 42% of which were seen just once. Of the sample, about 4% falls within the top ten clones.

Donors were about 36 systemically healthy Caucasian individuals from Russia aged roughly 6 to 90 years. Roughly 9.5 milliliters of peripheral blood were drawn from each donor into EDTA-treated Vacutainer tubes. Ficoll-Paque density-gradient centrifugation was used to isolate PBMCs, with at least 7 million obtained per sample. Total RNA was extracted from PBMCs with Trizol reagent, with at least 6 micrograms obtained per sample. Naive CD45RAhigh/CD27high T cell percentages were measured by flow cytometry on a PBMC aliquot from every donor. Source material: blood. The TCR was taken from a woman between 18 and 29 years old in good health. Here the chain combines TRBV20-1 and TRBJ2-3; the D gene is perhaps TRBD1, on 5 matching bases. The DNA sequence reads TGCAGTGCTAGAGTACAGGCCTACACAGATACGCAGTATTTT. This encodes CSARVQAYTDTQYF.